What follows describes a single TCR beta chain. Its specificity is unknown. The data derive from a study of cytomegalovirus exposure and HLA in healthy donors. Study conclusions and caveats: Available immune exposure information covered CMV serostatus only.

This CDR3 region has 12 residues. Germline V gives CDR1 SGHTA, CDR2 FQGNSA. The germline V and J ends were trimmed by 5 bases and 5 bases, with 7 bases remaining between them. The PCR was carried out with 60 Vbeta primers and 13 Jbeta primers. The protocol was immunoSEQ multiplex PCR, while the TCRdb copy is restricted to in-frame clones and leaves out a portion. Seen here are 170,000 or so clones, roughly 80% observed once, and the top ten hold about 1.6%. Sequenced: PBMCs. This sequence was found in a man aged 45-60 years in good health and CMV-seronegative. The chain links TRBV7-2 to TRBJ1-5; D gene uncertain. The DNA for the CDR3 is TGTGCCAGCAGCATCCGGGATCAGCCCCAGCATTTT. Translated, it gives CASSIRDQPQHF.